These 15 T cell receptor beta chains were sequenced from one sample in a study of OX40 agonist ivuxolimab in advanced cancers. The repertoire was sequenced with immunoSEQ multiplex PCR; TCRdb's copy has only in-frame clones and lacks some. The sample has 57,000 or so clones, roughly 84% seen once. The specimen comprised CD4+ or CD8+ T cells sorted from blood, sampled in a trial of the OX40 agonist ivuxolimab. These receptors came from an adult with an advanced solid tumor such as melanoma, head and neck, liver or kidney cancer.

V gene TRBV7-2 combines with J gene TRBJ2-1, with D perhaps given as TRBD1 or TRBD2 (5 bases each). The CDR3 has 16 residues. The V end was cut by 3 bases, the J end by 6 bases, with 18 bases between. Germline CDR1 SGHTA, CDR2 FQGNSA. The CDR3 DNA sequence: TGTGCCAGCAGCTTCCATGGGACCGGGGTGGGCAATGAGCAGTTCTTC. Translating it yields CASSFHGTGVGNEQFF.

This chain uses TRBV7-8 with TRBJ2-5; 9 bases fit TRBD1. V lost 4 bases and J lost 5; bases outside the gene matches: 2. This CDR3 is 13 amino acids long. Germline V gives CDR1 SGHVS, CDR2 FQNEAQ. The CDR3 is CASSYRGRETQYF. DNA for the CDR3: TGTGCCAGCAGCTACAGGGGGCGGGAGACCCAGTACTTC.

The chain employs TRBV7-8 and TRBJ2-3; TRBD2 matches 7 bases. The CDR3 contains 16 residues. Germline V gene lookup returns CDR1 SGHVS and CDR2 FQNEAQ. Unmatched junction bases numbered 8, after V lost 3 bases and J lost 2 bases. Here the CDR3 DNA reads TGTGCCAGCAGCTTCCCGGGGGGAACCCCCACAGATACGCAGTATTTT. Amino acids: CASSFPGGTPTDTQYF. Full variable domain (remainder filled in from reference TRBV7-8 and TRBJ2-3): GAGVSQSPRYKVAKRGQDVALRCDPISGHVSLFWYQQALGQGPEFLTYFQNEAQLDKSGLPSDRFFAERPEGSVSTLKIQRTQQEDSAVYLCASSFPGGTPTDTQYFGPGTRLTVL.

The rearrangement uses TRBV2 and TRBJ2-3, with 10 bases identical to TRBD2. Germline CDR1 SNHLY, CDR2 FYNNEI. This CDR3 comprises 14 residues. V was clipped by 11 bases and J by 5 bases; unmatched bases: 10. CDR3 nucleotides: TGTGCCGGGGAAGGGGTAGCGGGGGGAGATACGCAGTATTTT. Its protein product is CAGEGVAGGDTQYF.

V gene TRBV7-9 combines with J gene TRBJ1-1, with D maybe TRBD1 (5 bases). The CDR3 length is 12 residues. V was pared by 5 bases and J by 5 bases, with 9 bases between. The germline gives CDR1 SEHNR, CDR2 FQNEAQ (reference sequence). The CDR3, as DNA: TGTGCCAGCAGCCAGGGTTGGACTGAAGCTTTCTTT. Translated: CASSQGWTEAFF.

The CDR3 here is CASSLVWGSGANVLTF. The CDR3 DNA reads TGTGCCAGCAGCTTAGTTTGGGGATCTGGGGCCAACGTCCTGACTTTC. V and J are TRBV7-2 and TRBJ2-6, with D unresolved. This CDR3 is 16 amino acids long. V was shortened by 1 base and J by 1 base, with 8 bases between the two germline ends. Germline V gene lookup returns CDR1 SGHTA and CDR2 FQGNSA. The variable domain in full, completed from reference TRBV7-2 and TRBJ2-6, reads GAGVSQSPSNKVTEKGKDVELRCDPISGHTALYWYRQSLGQGLEFLIYFQGNSAPDKSGLPSDRFSAERTGGSVSTLTIQRTQQEDSAVYLCASSLVWGSGANVLTFGAGSRLTVL.

The chain couples TRBV7-9 to TRBJ2-7; no clear D gene. Germline V gives CDR1 SEHNR, CDR2 FQNEAQ (reference sequence). Between the trimmed V and J ends, which lost 4 bases and 3 bases, there was a span of 13 bases. This CDR3 spans 14 amino acids. The DNA for the CDR3 is TGTGCCAGCAGCTCCCCAATACCTAGCTACGAGCAGTACTTC. It specifies CASSSPIPSYEQYF.

The gene calls are TRBV2 and TRBJ2-2; D uncertain. Germline-derived CDR1 and CDR2 are SNHLY and FYNNEI. This CDR3 spans 14 amino acids. Trimming pared 7 bases from V and 4 bases from J, leaving 13 bases between. CDR3: CASTNERPTGELFF. In nucleotides, the CDR3 is TGTGCCAGCACCAACGAGAGACCCACCGGGGAGCTGTTTTTT.

As concerns this clone: Other DNA variants within this sample encode the same CDR3. The rearrangement uses TRBV9 and TRBJ2-3, with D tentatively TRBD2 (6 bases). CDR3 size: 15 residues. CDR1 and CDR2 (germline): SGDLS, YYNGEE. V lost 0 bases to trimming and J lost 2 bases, with 10 bases between them. CDR3 residues: CASSVEGGYTDTQYF. The CDR3 DNA is TGTGCCAGCAGCGTAGAAGGAGGGTACACAGATACGCAGTATTTT.

This chain uses TRBV11-2 with TRBJ2-5; 8 positions agree with TRBD1. The assigned J gene may be wrong: the sequence end matches TRBJ2-7 better. Looked up from germline, CDR1 is SGHAT and CDR2 is FQNNGV. The CDR3 is 13 residues long. The CDR3 loop reads CASKRQGSYEQYF. As DNA, the CDR3 is TGTGCCAGCAAAAGACAGGGGTCCTACGAGCAGTACTTC.

The rearrangement links TRBV30 to TRBJ1-6; no clear D gene. Trimming removed 0 bases from V and 10 bases from J, with 13 bases in between. The CDR3 is 14 amino acids. The germline CDR1 and CDR2 sequences are GTSNPN and SVGIG (reference sequence). CDR3 protein: CAWSVRGIKSPLHF. The CDR3 region has the DNA TGTGCCTGGAGTGTACGCGGGATCAAATCACCCCTCCACTTT.

This chain joins TRBV10-3 and TRBJ1-2, with 7 bases lining up with TRBD1. Germline CDR1 is ENHRY and CDR2 is SYGVKD. V gave up 7 bases and J gave up 9 bases; unmatched junction bases: 8. The CDR3 has 12 amino acids. CDR3 coding DNA: TGTGCCATCAACGCGGAGGGGGCCAGCTACACCTTC. Protein product: CAINAEGASYTF.

This clone appeared once. The chain employs TRBV7-9 and TRBJ2-3, with D maybe TRBD2 (6 bases). Germline CDR1 SEHNR, CDR2 FQNEAQ (reference sequence). This CDR3 has 16 amino acids. The V gene lost 3 bases and the J gene lost 4 bases, with 17 bases spanning the gap. DNA for the CDR3: TGTGCCAGCAGCTTCTTCCTAGCGTCGGGATCAGATACGCAGTATTTT. Its translation is CASSFFLASGSDTQYF.

V is TRBV5-1 and J is TRBJ2-4, with a possible D match to TRBD1 (6 bases). The CDR3 runs to 16 residues. V lost 4 bases and J 0 bases, leaving 14 bases between the germline ends. Germline CDR1 and CDR2: SGHRS and YFSETQ. CDR3 in DNA: TGCGCCAGCAGCCTCCTGTTGACAGGAGCCAAAAACATTCAGTACTTC. It translates to CASSLLLTGAKNIQYF.

Turning to this clone: At one end the junction does not follow the germline gene, possibly because of a read error. The CDR3 coding sequence is TGTGCTAGCAGCTTTCTGGACTTGAGGGGCGGTGAGACCCAGTACTTC. Its translation: CASSFLDLRGGETQYF. J is TRBJ2-5 and V is TRBV7-7, with D perhaps given as TRBD1 or TRBD2 (5 bases each). Germline-derived CDR1 and CDR2 are SSHAT and FNYEAQ (reference sequence). CDR3 length equals 16 residues.